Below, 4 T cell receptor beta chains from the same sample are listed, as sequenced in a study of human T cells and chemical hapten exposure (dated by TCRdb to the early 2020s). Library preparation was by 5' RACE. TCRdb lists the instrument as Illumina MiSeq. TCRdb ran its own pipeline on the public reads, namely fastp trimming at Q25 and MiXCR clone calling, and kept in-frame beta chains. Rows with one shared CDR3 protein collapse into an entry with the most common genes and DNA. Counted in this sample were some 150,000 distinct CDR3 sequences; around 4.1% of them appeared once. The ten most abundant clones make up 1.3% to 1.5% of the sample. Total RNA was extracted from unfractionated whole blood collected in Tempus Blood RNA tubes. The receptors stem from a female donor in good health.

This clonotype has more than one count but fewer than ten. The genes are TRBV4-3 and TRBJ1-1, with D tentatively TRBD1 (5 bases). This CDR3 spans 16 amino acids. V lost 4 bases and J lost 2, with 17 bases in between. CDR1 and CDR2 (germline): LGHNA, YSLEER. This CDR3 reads CASSRGTAGINTEAFF. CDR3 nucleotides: TGCGCCAGCAGCCGGGGGACTGCGGGGATAAACACTGAAGCTTTCTTT.

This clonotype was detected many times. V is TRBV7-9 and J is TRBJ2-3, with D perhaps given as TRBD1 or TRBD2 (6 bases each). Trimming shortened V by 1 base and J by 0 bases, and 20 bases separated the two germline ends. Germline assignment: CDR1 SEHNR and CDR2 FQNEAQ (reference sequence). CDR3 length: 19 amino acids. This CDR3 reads CASSLVVTAGHHSTDTQYF. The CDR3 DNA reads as TGTGCCAGCAGCTTAGTAGTGACGGCGGGACACCATAGCACAGATACGCAGTATTTT.

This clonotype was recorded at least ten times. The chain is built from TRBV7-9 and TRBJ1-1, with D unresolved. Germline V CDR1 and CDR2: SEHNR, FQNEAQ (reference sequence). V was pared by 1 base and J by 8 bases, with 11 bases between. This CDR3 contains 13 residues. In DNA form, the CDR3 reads TGTGCCAGCAGCTTAGAGGCGGAAACCGAAGCTTTCTTT. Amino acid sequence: CASSLEAETEAFF.

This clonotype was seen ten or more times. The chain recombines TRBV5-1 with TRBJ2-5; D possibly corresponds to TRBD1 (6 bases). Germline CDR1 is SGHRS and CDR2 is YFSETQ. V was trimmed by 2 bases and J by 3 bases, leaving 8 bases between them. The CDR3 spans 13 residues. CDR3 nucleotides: TGCGCCAGCAGCTTCGGGACAAAAGAGACCCAGTACTTC. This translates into CASSFGTKETQYF.